This T cell receptor (beta chain) is drawn from a study of blood T cell repertoires in COVID-19. Study summary: The United States, Italy and Spain were the sources of the acute and convalescent COVID-19 samples. Sources were T cells, B-cell-depleted T cells, or PBMCs; the material itself was cDNA or gDNA.

Profiling relied on immunoSEQ multiplex PCR, and the TCRdb table lists in-frame clones only, not all of them. The sample records about 140,000 clones, 81% being singletons. Trimming at V came to 5 bases and at J to 6 bases, leaving 4 bases not matched to a gene. From germline, CDR1 is SGHVS and CDR2 FQNEAQ. The CDR3 is 13 amino acids. This receptor was taken from a human donor in a cohort sampled during active COVID-19. Sequencing was performed on peripheral blood. This chain connects TRBV7-8 to TRBJ1-5; 7 bases agree with TRBD1. This chain's CDR3 is CASSHDRAQPQHF. In DNA form, the CDR3 reads TGTGCCAGCAGCCACGACAGGGCTCAGCCCCAGCATTTT.